What follows are 24 T cell receptor beta chains derived from one specimen sequenced in a study of blood T cell repertoires in COVID-19 (dated by TCRdb to 2020 to 2021). Receptor amplification or capture employed the immunoSEQ multiplex PCR assay. What TCRdb holds here is the immuneACCESS table cut down to in-frame rearrangements. Part of the clones is not present; checked against another copy, under half of the missing clones reflect an unresolved V gene, and the others are unexplained. The sample table lists roughly 190,000 clones, roughly nine tenths of them with a count of one. The ten biggest clones cover approximately 1.1% of the sample. The sample comprised peripheral blood. These receptors were taken from a man younger than 45 with acute or convalescent COVID-19.

The chain combines TRBV29-1 with TRBJ1-1; 7 positions agree with TRBD1. The CDR3 covers 13 residues. Trimming removed 7 bases from V and 3 bases from J; junction bases left unmatched: 8. The V gene's germline CDR1 is SQVTM and CDR2 ANQGSEA. DNA for the CDR3: TGCAGCGCCGCAACAGGGGTTGACACTGAAGCTTTCTTT. Its protein is CSAATGVDTEAFF.

This chain joins TRBV9 and TRBJ1-5; 7 bases line up with TRBD1. The J segment lost 3 bases and the V segment lost 4 bases, leaving 7 bases of the junction unmatched. Looked up from germline, CDR1 is SGDLS and CDR2 is YYNGEE. This CDR3 spans 15 amino acids. CDR3 nucleotide sequence: TGTGCCAGCAGCCCAGAGGGGGCAATCAATCAGCCCCAGCATTTT. It translates to CASSPEGAINQPQHF.

The chain combines TRBV27 with TRBJ1-1, with TRBD1 matching 7 bases. V was clipped by 3 bases and J by 8 bases; unmatched bases: 6. The CDR3 runs 13 residues. The germline CDR1 and CDR2 sequences are MNHEY and SMNVEV (reference sequence). The DNA for the CDR3 is TGTGCCAGCAGTTTCTGGCTGGGACAGGAAGCTTTCTTT. The encoded protein is CASSFWLGQEAFF.

The chain couples TRBV11-2 to TRBJ1-1; the D gene is possibly TRBD1 (5 bases). The CDR3 is 14 residues long. CDR1 SGHAT and CDR2 FQNNGV come from the germline V gene. V dropped 5 bases and J dropped 1 base, with 11 bases sitting between them. This chain's CDR3 is CASSTLTGNTEAFF. CDR3 bases: TGTGCCAGCAGCACCCTAACAGGGAACACTGAAGCTTTCTTT. Full variable domain (remainder filled in from reference TRBV11-2 and TRBJ1-1): EAGVAQSPRYKIIEKRQSVAFWCNPISGHATLYWYQQILGQGPKLLIQFQNNGVVDDSQLPKDRFSAERLKGVDSTLKIQPAKLEDSAVYLCASSTLTGNTEAFFGQGTRLTVV.

The chain uses TRBV28 and TRBJ1-4; tentatively, D is TRBD1 (6 bases). The length of the CDR3 is 14 residues. V shed 4 bases and J shed 6 bases, with 12 bases lying between them. The germline CDR1 and CDR2 sequences are MDHEN and SYDVKM. CDR3 loop: CASSYGGRDEKLFF. DNA of the CDR3: TGTGCCAGCAGTTACGGGGGGCGCGATGAAAAACTGTTTTTT.

V and J are TRBV10-2 and TRBJ1-6, with D perhaps TRBD1 (6 bases). Trimming shortened V by 6 bases and J by 10 bases, and 10 bases separated the two germline ends. CDR1 WSHSY and CDR2 SAAADI come from the germline V gene. The CDR3 is made up of 12 amino acids. The CDR3 loop is CASRIRGSPLHF. DNA for the CDR3: TGCGCCAGCAGGATCAGGGGATCACCCCTCCACTTT.

The chain links TRBV6-6 to TRBJ1-5, with 7 positions matching TRBD1. The germline CDR1 and CDR2 sequences are MNHNY and SVGAGI (reference sequence). The V and J ends lost 7 bases and 2 bases, in that order; junction bases with no gene match: 2. This CDR3 has 13 amino acids. As DNA, the CDR3 is TGTGCCAGCAAAGACAGGGGCAATCAGCCCCAGCATTTT. This gives the protein CASKDRGNQPQHF.

V is TRBV28 and J is TRBJ2-7, with TRBD2 identical over 10 bases. Germline CDR1 MDHEN, CDR2 SYDVKM. The CDR3 runs to 14 residues. Trimming took 3 bases from V and 4 from J; bases not matched to a gene: 3. The CDR3 bases are TGTGCCAGCAGTTTTAGCGGGGGGCGTTACGAGCAGTACTTC. Its protein product is CASSFSGGRYEQYF. Complete variable domain (other parts from reference TRBV28 and TRBJ2-7): DVKVTQSSRYLVKRTGEKVFLECVQDMDHENMFWYRQDPGLGLRLIYFSYDVKMKEKGDIPEGYSVSREKKERFSLILESASTNQTSMYLCASSFSGGRYEQYFGPGTRLTVT.

The CDR3 spells CATSSRGSHYGYTF. The CDR3 DNA follows: TGTGCCACCAGCAGCAGGGGAAGTCACTATGGCTACACCTTC. The chain couples TRBV15 to TRBJ1-2, with D maybe TRBD1 (6 bases). CDR1 and CDR2 (germline): LNHNV, YYDKDF (reference sequence). The CDR3 runs 14 residues. Between the trimmed V and J ends, which lost 3 bases and 3 bases, there was a span of 11 bases.

This chain links TRBV6-1 with TRBJ2-6, with D perhaps TRBD2 (6 bases). Trimming left V 11 bases short and J 1 base short, with 12 bases between. The CDR3 is 14 amino acids. Germline V gene data show CDR1 as MNHNS and CDR2 as SASEGT. The CDR3 loop reads CAGRRGSGANVLTF. CDR3 bases: TGTGCCGGCCGGAGGGGATCTGGGGCCAACGTCCTGACTTTC.

The rearrangement joins TRBV4-1 to TRBJ2-6; 7 positions match TRBD1. The V gene end was trimmed by 3 bases and the J gene end by 0 bases; junction bases not matched to a gene: 5. Germline assignment: CDR1 MGHRA and CDR2 YSYEKL. This CDR3 contains 17 residues. The CDR3 nucleotides read TGCGCCAGCAGCCAGACGACAGGGAGCTCTGGGGCCAACGTCCTGACTTTC. Translation gives CASSQTTGSSGANVLTF.

This chain uses TRBV18 with TRBJ2-5; D is unclear. This CDR3 region has 11 residues. Germline CDR1 is KGHSH and CDR2 is LQKENI. V was cut by 4 bases and J by 4 bases, with 4 bases left in between. The chain's CDR3 is CASSRGETQYF. In DNA, the CDR3 is TGTGCCAGCTCACGCGGAGAGACCCAGTACTTC.

The chain joins TRBV29-1 to TRBJ1-3, with a weak D call TRBD1 (5 bases). V lost 3 bases and J 0 bases, leaving 18 bases between the germline ends. Germline V gene sequence: CDR1 SQVTM, CDR2 ANQGSEA. This CDR3 comprises 17 residues. CDR3 residues: CSVDLRTPGYSGNTIYF. The CDR3 region has the DNA TGCAGCGTTGACCTGCGGACGCCAGGGTACTCTGGAAACACCATATATTTT. Variable domain in full (rest from reference TRBV29-1 and TRBJ1-3): SAVISQKPSRDICQRGTSLTIQCQVDSQVTMMFWYRQQPGQSLTLIATANQGSEATYESGFVIDKFPISRPNLTFSTLTVSNMSPEDSSIYLCSVDLRTPGYSGNTIYFGEGSWLTVV.

A remark on this clone: Other DNA sequences in this sample translate to the same CDR3. The V and J genes are TRBV28 and TRBJ1-5, with D unclear. Germline values: CDR1 MDHEN, CDR2 SYDVKM. The CDR3 consists of 11 residues. V was clipped by 4 bases and J by 6 bases, with 4 bases between them. The CDR3 region has the DNA TGTGCCAGCAGTTCCCGTCAGCCCCAGCATTTT. It translates to CASSSRQPQHF. The full variable domain, with the rest looked up from reference TRBV28 and TRBJ1-5, is DVKVTQSSRYLVKRTGEKVFLECVQDMDHENMFWYRQDPGLGLRLIYFSYDVKMKEKGDIPEGYSVSREKKERFSLILESASTNQTSMYLCASSSRQPQHFGDGTRLSIL.

The chain uses TRBV6-1 and TRBJ1-3; D remains unclear. The CDR3 consists of 14 residues. Per germline, CDR1 MNHNS and CDR2 SASEGT. Trimming cost V 0 bases and J 10 bases, with 13 bases left between them. CDR3 coding DNA: TGTGCCAGCAGTGAAGCGGCAGGCCTCCAGACCATATATTTT. It yields the protein CASSEAAGLQTIYF.

This clone has only one observation. The rearrangement joins TRBV18 to TRBJ2-5; D gene uncertain. Germline V gives CDR1 KGHSH, CDR2 LQKENI. CDR3 length: 14 residues. Trimming removed 2 bases from V and 3 bases from J, with 10 bases in between. CDR3 region: CASSPTVTEETQYF. Written as DNA, the CDR3 is TGTGCCAGCTCACCAACCGTAACAGAAGAGACCCAGTACTTC.

This chain uses TRBV28 with TRBJ1-1, with unresolved D. V dropped 1 base and J dropped 4 bases, with 13 bases sitting between them. CDR3 length equals 15 residues. Germline assignment: CDR1 MDHEN and CDR2 SYDVKM. CDR3 sequence reads: CASSLSPPTSTEAFF. The DNA of the CDR3 is TGTGCCAGCAGTTTATCGCCCCCAACGAGCACTGAAGCTTTCTTT.

The gene calls are TRBV20-1 and TRBJ2-5, with D perhaps TRBD2 (6 bases). Germline lookup yields CDR1 DFQATT and CDR2 SNEGSKA (reference sequence). This CDR3 contains 11 residues. V dropped 6 bases and J dropped 4 bases, with 9 bases sitting between them. The CDR3 region is CSAGGTETQYF. For the CDR3, the DNA is TGCAGTGCCGGGGGTACAGAGACCCAGTACTTC.

The CDR3 sequence is CASSFRDSDYEQYF. DNA for the CDR3: TGTGCCAGCAGCTTCCGGGACAGCGACTACGAGCAGTACTTC. The chain carries TRBV7-6 and TRBJ2-7; 7 bases fit TRBD1. Germline V gives CDR1 SGHVS, CDR2 FNYEAQ. V lost 3 bases and J lost 3; bases outside the gene matches: 5. CDR3 length: 14 residues.

The genes are TRBV7-2 and TRBJ2-5; 8 bases are a match to TRBD2. The V and J ends lost 1 base and 9 bases, in that order; junction bases with no gene match: 4. CDR1 and CDR2 from the germline V gene are SGHTA and FQGNSA. The CDR3 sequence is 13 residues long. The CDR3 region has the DNA TGTGCCAGCAGCTTAGACGGGGGGGGCGCCCAGTACTTC. Residues: CASSLDGGGAQYF.

The sample holds one count of this clone. The rearrangement links TRBV5-8 to TRBJ2-6; 11 positions match TRBD1. After removal of 4 bases from V and 8 bases from J, the junction contained 11 bases not matched to a gene. This CDR3 has 17 amino acids. Germline-derived CDR1 and CDR2 are SGHTS and YDEGEE. CDR3 bases: TGTGCCAGCAGCCGTGGGACAGGGGGGTTGGCAACCAACGTCCTGACTTTC. It encodes CASSRGTGGLATNVLTF.

CDR3: CASSLVAGMNEQYF. CDR3 bases: TGCGCCAGCAGCTTGGTGGCAGGGATGAACGAGCAGTACTTC. V gene TRBV5-1 combines with J gene TRBJ2-7; the D gene is possibly TRBD1 (5 bases). V dropped 0 bases and J dropped 5 bases, with 12 bases sitting between them. Germline CDR1 reads SGHRS; CDR2 reads YFSETQ. The CDR3 loop spans 14 amino acids. The full variable domain, with the rest looked up from reference TRBV5-1 and TRBJ2-7, is KAGVTQTPRYLIKTRGQQVTLSCSPISGHRSVSWYQQTPGQGLQFLFEYFSETQRNKGNFPGRFSGRQFSNSRSEMNVSTLELGDSALYLCASSLVAGMNEQYFGPGTRLTVT.

The chain couples TRBV30 to TRBJ2-7; the match to TRBD1 covers 11 bases. J lost 3 bases, V lost 3 bases, and 7 bases had no gene match. The CDR3 spans 15 residues. Germline CDR1 GTSNPN, CDR2 SVGIG (reference sequence). CDR3 in DNA: TGTGCCTGGAGCGACCGGGACAGGGGGTTCTACGAGCAGTACTTC. Protein: CAWSDRDRGFYEQYF.

The J gene is TRBJ2-5, the V gene TRBV30; D may be TRBD2 (5 bases). The CDR3 is 13 residues long. Deletions cut 5 bases from V and 4 bases from J, with 14 bases between. Looked up from germline, CDR1 is GTSNPN and CDR2 is SVGIG (reference sequence). The CDR3: CAWASNSGETQYF. The CDR3 DNA is TGTGCCTGGGCTAGCAACTCGGGAGAGACCCAGTACTTC.